The 16 T cell receptor beta chains below all came from one sample that was sequenced in a study of PD-L1 blockade in urothelial cancer. Regarding time point: peripheral blood 6 weeks after treatment start. Assay: immunoSEQ multiplex PCR; the TCRdb copy retains only in-frame clones and omits some. The sample consists of more than 95,000 clones, around 89% of them appearing once. The sequencing used PBMCs, collected around atezolizumab (anti-PD-L1) treatment. These receptors were taken from a man in his sixties with urothelial cancer.

The V call is TRBV27, the J call TRBJ2-7, with TRBD2 identical over 13 bases. This CDR3 has 17 amino acids. Germline V CDR1 and CDR2: MNHEY, SMNVEV (reference sequence). Germline trimming cut 5 bases from V and 7 bases from J; bases unmatched to any gene: 14. CDR3 loop: CASSQPSPGLAGREQYF. The CDR3 DNA follows: TGTGCCAGCAGTCAACCCTCACCGGGACTAGCGGGAAGGGAGCAGTACTTC.

This rearrangement joins TRBV28 to TRBJ2-1; 9 bases align to TRBD2. CDR1 and CDR2 from the germline V gene are MDHEN and SYDVKM. J was trimmed by 8 bases and V by 6 bases; bases with no gene match: 2. This CDR3 comprises 12 residues. The DNA for the CDR3 is TGTGCCAGCAGCTTAGCGGGGGATGAGCAGTTCTTC. Translation gives CASSLAGDEQFF.

The chain is built from TRBV2 and TRBJ2-7; D unresolved. V lost 0 bases to trimming and J lost 4 bases, with 4 bases between them. Germline CDR1 SNHLY, CDR2 FYNNEI. The CDR3 is 12 amino acids. The DNA of the CDR3 is TGTGCCAGCAGTGAAGCCCAATACGAGCAGTACTTC. Translated, it gives CASSEAQYEQYF.

V is TRBV7-9 and J is TRBJ2-7, with unresolved D. Trimming removed 4 bases from V and 6 bases from J, with 10 bases in between. The CDR3 runs to 12 residues. The germline CDR1 and CDR2 sequences are SEHNR and FQNEAQ (reference sequence). The DNA of the CDR3 is TGTGCCAGCAGCTCCGCGTGGAGCGAGCAGTACTTC. Translated, it gives CASSSAWSEQYF.

A single count supports this clone. The chain uses TRBV18 and TRBJ1-5; D not certain. Germline V gene lookup returns CDR1 KGHSH and CDR2 LQKENI. The CDR3 loop spans 12 amino acids. V lost 6 bases and J lost 7, with 10 bases in between. The CDR3 coding sequence is TGTGCCAGCTCTCTATCGCGGCAGCCCCAGCATTTT. It yields the protein CASSLSRQPQHF.

This rearrangement joins TRBV5-1 to TRBJ1-4; the D is unclear. Germline CDR1 and CDR2: SGHRS and YFSETQ. Trimming left V 7 bases short and J 5 bases short, with 15 bases between. CDR3 size: 14 residues. The CDR3 DNA follows: TGCGCCAGCGGGCAACAGACGAGCAATGAAAAACTGTTTTTT. It specifies CASGQQTSNEKLFF.

This clone was seen a handful of times. The rearrangement joins TRBV19 to TRBJ1-6, with 7 bases lining up with TRBD1. The CDR3 consists of 17 residues. CDR1 and CDR2 (germline): LNHDA, SQIVND (reference sequence). After removal of 2 bases from V and 11 bases from J, the junction contained 15 bases not matched to a gene. CDR3 region: CASSIRNQGERRPPLHF. The CDR3 DNA reads as TGTGCCAGTAGTATAAGGAACCAGGGGGAAAGACGGCCACCCCTCCACTTT.

J is TRBJ1-2 and V is TRBV9; 9 bases fit TRBD1. The CDR3 contains 15 residues. Germline loops: CDR1 SGDLS, CDR2 YYNGEE. V gave up 3 bases and J gave up 5 bases; unmatched junction bases: 8. The DNA of the CDR3 is TGTGCCAGCAGCGGGTACAGGGGGCGCGAGTATGGCTACACCTTC. It yields the protein CASSGYRGREYGYTF.

The V gene is TRBV27, the J gene TRBJ1-1, with D uncertain. Germline V CDR1 and CDR2: MNHEY, SMNVEV (reference sequence). The CDR3 contains 11 residues. Trimming cost V 6 bases and J 8 bases, with 10 bases left between them. CDR3 in DNA: TGTGCCAGCAGGACCAACAGAGAAGCTTTCTTT. The encoded protein is CASRTNREAFF.

The CDR3 bases are TGTGCCAGCAGCTTGGACAGGGGGCAAAACATTCAGTACTTC. Translation gives CASSLDRGQNIQYF. The chain uses TRBV5-6 and TRBJ2-4, with 9 nucleotides matching TRBD1. Losses at the gene ends were 0 bases for V and 5 bases for J; bases not matched to a gene: 0. CDR3 size: 14 residues. Germline V gives CDR1 SGHDT, CDR2 YYEEEE.

The rearrangement uses TRBV5-1 and TRBJ2-7; TRBD2 aligns across 9 bases. Germline V gene lookup returns CDR1 SGHRS and CDR2 YFSETQ. This CDR3 comprises 15 residues. V shed 6 bases and J 7 bases; nucleotides not matched to a gene: 14. Written as DNA, the CDR3 is TGCGCCAGCACGGCGGGAGGGAGTGGGAATTTGGAGCAGTACTTC. Its protein product is CASTAGGSGNLEQYF.

The chain couples TRBV5-1 to TRBJ1-5, with D hard to call. Trimming took 5 bases from V and 3 from J, leaving 9 bases between them. CDR3 size: 13 residues. Germline CDR1 and CDR2: SGHRS and YFSETQ. DNA for the CDR3: TGCGCCAGCAGTGGAGGGCTCAATCAGCCCCAGCATTTT. Its translation is CASSGGLNQPQHF. Full variable domain (rest looked up from reference TRBV5-1 and TRBJ1-5): KAGVTQTPRYLIKTRGQQVTLSCSPISGHRSVSWYQQTPGQGLQFLFEYFSETQRNKGNFPGRFSGRQFSNSRSEMNVSTLELGDSALYLCASSGGLNQPQHFGDGTRLSIL.

J is TRBJ1-1 and V is TRBV7-9; TRBD1 aligns across 9 bases. With 5 bases clipped from V and 2 bases from J, the junction kept 9 bases outside the gene matches. CDR3 length equals 16 residues. In germline, CDR1 is SEHNR, CDR2 FQNEAQ (reference sequence). The CDR3 loop is CASSPPTGGVNTEAFF. The CDR3 nucleotides are TGTGCCAGCAGCCCCCCCACAGGGGGCGTAAACACTGAAGCTTTCTTT.

This clone was counted between two and nine times. The gene calls are TRBV9 and TRBJ2-2; TRBD2 aligns across 7 bases. The J segment lost 7 bases and the V segment lost 0 bases, leaving 3 bases of the junction unmatched. The V gene's germline CDR1 is SGDLS and CDR2 YYNGEE. The CDR3 runs 14 residues. CDR3 coding DNA: TGTGCCAGCAGCGTAGACGGGGGGATCGGGGAGCTGTTTTTT. Its translation: CASSVDGGIGELFF.

The chain combines TRBV7-2 with TRBJ1-6; TRBD1 is a possible D gene (5 bases). Trimming removed 3 bases at V and 7 bases at J, with 22 bases between. CDR1 is SGHTA and CDR2 is FQGNSA in the germline V gene. The CDR3 length is 18 residues. The CDR3 DNA reads TGTGCCAGCAGCTTTAGGGCCCCCCGCGACAGAGAGAATTCACCCCTCCACTTT. It translates to CASSFRAPRDRENSPLHF. Using reference TRBV7-2 and TRBJ1-6 for the parts outside the CDR3, the full variable domain is GAGVSQSPSNKVTEKGKDVELRCDPISGHTALYWYRQSLGQGLEFLIYFQGNSAPDKSGLPSDRFSAERTGGSVSTLTIQRTQQEDSAVYLCASSFRAPRDRENSPLHFGNGTRLTVT.

This clone was picked up a small number of times. This chain joins TRBV28 and TRBJ1-2, with 7 bases matching TRBD1. The CDR3 contains 15 residues. The J segment lost 4 bases and the V segment lost 3 bases, leaving 8 bases of the junction unmatched. The germline V gene encodes CDR1 MDHEN and CDR2 SYDVKM. In nucleotides, the CDR3 is TGTGCCAGCAGTTTGCCCCAGGGGGTCCCCTATGGCTACACCTTC. Protein: CASSLPQGVPYGYTF.